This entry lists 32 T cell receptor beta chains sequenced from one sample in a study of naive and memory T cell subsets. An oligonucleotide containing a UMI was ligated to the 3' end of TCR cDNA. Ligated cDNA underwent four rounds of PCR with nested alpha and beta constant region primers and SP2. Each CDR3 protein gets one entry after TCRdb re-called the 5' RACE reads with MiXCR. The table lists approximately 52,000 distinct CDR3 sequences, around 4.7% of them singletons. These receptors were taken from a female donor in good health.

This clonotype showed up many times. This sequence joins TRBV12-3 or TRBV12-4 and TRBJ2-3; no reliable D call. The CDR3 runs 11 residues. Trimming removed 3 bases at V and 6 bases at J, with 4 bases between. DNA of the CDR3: TGTGCCAGCAGTTTGTACGATACGCAGTATTTT. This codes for CASSLYDTQYF.

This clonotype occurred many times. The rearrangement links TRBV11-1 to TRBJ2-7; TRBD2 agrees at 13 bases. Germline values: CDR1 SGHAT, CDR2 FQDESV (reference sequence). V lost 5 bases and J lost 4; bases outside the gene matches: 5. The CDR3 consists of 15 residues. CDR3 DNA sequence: TGTGCCAGCAGCCGGACTAGCGGGAGTATGTACGAGCAGTACTTC. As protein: CASSRTSGSMYEQYF.

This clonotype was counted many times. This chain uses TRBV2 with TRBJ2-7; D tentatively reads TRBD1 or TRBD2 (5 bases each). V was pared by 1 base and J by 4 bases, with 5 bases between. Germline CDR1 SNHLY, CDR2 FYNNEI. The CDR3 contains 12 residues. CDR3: CASSEGGYEQYF. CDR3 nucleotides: TGTGCCAGCAGTGAAGGGGGGTACGAGCAGTACTTC.

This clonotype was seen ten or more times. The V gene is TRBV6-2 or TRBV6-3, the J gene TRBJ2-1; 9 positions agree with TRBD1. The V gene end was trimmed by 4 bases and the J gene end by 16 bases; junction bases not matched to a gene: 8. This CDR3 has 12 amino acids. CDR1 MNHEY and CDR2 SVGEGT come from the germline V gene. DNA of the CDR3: TGTGCCAGCAGTTTTGCCGGGACAGGGATATTCTTC. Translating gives CASSFAGTGIFF.

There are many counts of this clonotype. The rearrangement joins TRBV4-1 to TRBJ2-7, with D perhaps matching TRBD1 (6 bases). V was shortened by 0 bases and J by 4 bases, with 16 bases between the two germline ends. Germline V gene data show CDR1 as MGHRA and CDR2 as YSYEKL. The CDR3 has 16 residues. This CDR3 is CASSQDQGTWGYEQYF. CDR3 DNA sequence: TGCGCCAGCAGCCAAGATCAGGGGACGTGGGGGTACGAGCAGTACTTC.

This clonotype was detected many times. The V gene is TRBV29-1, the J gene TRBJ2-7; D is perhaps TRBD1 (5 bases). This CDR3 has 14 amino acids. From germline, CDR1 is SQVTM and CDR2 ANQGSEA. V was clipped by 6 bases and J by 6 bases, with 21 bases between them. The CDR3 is CSVARQPPVSEQYF. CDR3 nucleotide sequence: TGCAGCGTGGCCCGACAGCCACCCGTGAGCGAGCAGTACTTC.

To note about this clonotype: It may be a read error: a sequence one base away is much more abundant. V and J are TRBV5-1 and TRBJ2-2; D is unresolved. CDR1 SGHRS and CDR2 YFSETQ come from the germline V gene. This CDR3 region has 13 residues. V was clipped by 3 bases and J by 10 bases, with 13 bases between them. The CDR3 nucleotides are TGCGCCAGCAGCTCCCGTCGGAGCGTGGAGCTGTTTTTT. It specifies CASSSRRSVELFF.

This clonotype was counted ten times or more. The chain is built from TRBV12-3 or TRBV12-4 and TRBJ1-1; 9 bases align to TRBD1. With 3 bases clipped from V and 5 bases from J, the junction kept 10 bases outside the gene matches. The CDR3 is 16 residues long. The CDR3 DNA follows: TGTGCCAGCAGTTTTCAGACAGGGGGTGGGGGGACTGAAGCTTTCTTT. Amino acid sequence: CASSFQTGGGGTEAFF.

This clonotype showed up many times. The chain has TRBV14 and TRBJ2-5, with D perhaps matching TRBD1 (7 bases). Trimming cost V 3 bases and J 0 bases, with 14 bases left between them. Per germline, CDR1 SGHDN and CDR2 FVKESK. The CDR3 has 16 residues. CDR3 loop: CASSQAGQTYQETQYF. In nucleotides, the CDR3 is TGTGCCAGCAGCCAGGCGGGACAGACGTACCAAGAGACCCAGTACTTC.

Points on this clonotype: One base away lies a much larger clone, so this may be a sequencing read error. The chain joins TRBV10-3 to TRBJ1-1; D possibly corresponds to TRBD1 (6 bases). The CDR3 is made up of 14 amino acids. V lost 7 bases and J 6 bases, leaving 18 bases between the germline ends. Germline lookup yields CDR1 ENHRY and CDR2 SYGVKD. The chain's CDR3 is CAIKPGVDDPEAFF. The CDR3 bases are TGTGCCATCAAGCCAGGGGTAGATGACCCTGAAGCTTTCTTT.

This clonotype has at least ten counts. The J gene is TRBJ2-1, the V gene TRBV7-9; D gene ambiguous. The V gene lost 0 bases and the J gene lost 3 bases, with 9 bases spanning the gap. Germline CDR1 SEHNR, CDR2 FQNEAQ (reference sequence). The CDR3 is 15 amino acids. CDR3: CASSLAGLSYNEQFF. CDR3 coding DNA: TGTGCCAGCAGCTTAGCGGGCTTAAGCTACAATGAGCAGTTCTTC.

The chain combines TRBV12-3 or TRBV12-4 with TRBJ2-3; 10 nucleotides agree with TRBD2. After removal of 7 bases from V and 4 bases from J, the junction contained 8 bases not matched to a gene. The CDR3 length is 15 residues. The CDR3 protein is CASKKSGRAADTQYF. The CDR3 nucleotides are TGTGCCAGCAAAAAAAGCGGGAGGGCGGCAGATACGCAGTATTTT.

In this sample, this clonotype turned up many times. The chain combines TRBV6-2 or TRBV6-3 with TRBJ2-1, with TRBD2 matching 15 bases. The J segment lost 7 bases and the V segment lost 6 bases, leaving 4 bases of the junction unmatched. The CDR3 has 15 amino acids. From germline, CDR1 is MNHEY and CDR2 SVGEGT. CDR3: CASSGLAGGRNEQFF. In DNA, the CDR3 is TGTGCCAGCAGCGGACTAGCGGGAGGGCGGAATGAGCAGTTCTTC.

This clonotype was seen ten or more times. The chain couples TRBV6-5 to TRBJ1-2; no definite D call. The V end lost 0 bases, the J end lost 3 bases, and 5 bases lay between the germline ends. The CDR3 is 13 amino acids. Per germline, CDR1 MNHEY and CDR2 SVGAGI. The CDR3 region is CASSYSRDYGYTF. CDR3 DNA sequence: TGTGCCAGCAGTTACTCGAGGGACTATGGCTACACCTTC.

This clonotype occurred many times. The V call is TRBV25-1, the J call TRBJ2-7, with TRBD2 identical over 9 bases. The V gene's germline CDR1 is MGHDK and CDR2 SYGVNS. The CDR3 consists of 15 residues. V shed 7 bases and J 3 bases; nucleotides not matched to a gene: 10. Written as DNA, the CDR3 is TGTGCCAGCACTCCTATAGCGGGAGCTCTCTACGAGCAGTACTTC. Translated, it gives CASTPIAGALYEQYF.

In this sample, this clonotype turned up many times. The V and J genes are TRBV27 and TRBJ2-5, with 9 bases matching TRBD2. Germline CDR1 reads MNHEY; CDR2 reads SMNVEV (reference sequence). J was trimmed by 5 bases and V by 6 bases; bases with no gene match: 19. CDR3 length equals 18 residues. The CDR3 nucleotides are TGTGCCAGCAGCCCCGAATCCCCCTTTGCGGGAGGGCCCGAGACCCAGTACTTC. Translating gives CASSPESPFAGGPETQYF.

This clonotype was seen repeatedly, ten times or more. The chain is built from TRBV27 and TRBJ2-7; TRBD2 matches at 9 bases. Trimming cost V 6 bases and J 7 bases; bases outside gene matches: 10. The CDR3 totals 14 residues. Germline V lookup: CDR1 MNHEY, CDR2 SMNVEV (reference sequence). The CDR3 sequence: CASRGPGLAWEQYF. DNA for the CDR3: TGTGCCAGCAGGGGCCCGGGACTAGCTTGGGAGCAGTACTTC.

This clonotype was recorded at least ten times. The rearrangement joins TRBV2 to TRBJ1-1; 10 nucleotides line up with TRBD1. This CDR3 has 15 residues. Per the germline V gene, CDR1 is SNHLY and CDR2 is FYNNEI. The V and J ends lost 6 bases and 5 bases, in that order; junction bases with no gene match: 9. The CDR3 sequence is CASSYRQGASTEAFF. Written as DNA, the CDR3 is TGTGCCAGCAGCTACAGACAGGGGGCGAGTACTGAAGCTTTCTTT. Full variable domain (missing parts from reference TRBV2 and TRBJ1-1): EPEVTQTPSHQVTQMGQEVILRCVPISNHLYFYWYRQILGQKVEFLVSFYNNEISEKSEIFDDQFSVERPDGSNFTLKIRSTKLEDSAMYFCASSYRQGASTEAFFGQGTRLTVV.

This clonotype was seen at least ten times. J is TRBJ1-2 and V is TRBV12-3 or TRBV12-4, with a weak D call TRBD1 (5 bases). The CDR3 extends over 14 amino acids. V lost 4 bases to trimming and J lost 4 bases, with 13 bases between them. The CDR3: CASSSGVSPYGYTF. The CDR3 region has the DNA TGTGCCAGCAGTTCGGGGGTATCCCCCTATGGCTACACCTTC.

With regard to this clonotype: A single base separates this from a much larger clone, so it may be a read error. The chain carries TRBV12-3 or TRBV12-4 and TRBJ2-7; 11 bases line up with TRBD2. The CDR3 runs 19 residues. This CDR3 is CVSSPPTRLAGLSSYEQYF. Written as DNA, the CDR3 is TGTGTCAGCAGTCCACCGACGCGACTAGCGGGACTGAGCTCCTACGAGCAGTACTTC.

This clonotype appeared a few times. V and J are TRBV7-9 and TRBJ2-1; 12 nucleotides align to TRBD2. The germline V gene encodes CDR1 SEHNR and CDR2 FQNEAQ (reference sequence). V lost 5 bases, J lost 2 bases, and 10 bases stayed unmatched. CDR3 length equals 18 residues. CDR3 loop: CASSPSWWTSGTYNEQFF. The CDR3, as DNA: TGTGCCAGCAGCCCGAGTTGGTGGACTAGCGGGACCTACAATGAGCAGTTCTTC.

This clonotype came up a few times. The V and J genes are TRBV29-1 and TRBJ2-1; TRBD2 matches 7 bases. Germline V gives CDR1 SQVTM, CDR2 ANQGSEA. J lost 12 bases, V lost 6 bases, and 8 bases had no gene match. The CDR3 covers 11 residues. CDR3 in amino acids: CSVGTTQGQFF. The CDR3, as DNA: TGCAGCGTGGGGACTACCCAGGGGCAGTTCTTC.

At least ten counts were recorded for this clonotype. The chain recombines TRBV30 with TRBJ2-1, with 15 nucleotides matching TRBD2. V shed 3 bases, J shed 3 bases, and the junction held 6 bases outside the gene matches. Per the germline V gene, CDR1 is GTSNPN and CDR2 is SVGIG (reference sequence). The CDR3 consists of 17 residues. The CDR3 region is CAWSAWTSGRGYNEQFF. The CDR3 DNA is TGTGCCTGGAGCGCTTGGACTAGCGGGAGGGGCTACAATGAGCAGTTCTTC. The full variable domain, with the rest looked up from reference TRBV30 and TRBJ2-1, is SQTIHQWPATLVQPVGSPLSLECTVEGTSNPNLYWYRQAAGRGLQLLFYSVGIGQISSEVPQNLSASRPQDRQFILSSKKLLLSDSGFYLCAWSAWTSGRGYNEQFFGPGTRLTVL.

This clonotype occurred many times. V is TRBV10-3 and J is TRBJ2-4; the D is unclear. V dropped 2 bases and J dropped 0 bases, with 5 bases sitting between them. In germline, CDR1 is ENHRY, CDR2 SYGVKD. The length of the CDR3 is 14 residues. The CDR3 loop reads CAISEVLAKNIQYF. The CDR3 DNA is TGTGCCATCAGTGAGGTTCTAGCCAAAAACATTCAGTACTTC.

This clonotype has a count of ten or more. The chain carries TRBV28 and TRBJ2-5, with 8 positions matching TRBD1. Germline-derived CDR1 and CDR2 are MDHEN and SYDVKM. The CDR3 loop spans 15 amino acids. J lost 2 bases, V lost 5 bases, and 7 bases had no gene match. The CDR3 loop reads CASSGAGQGQETQYF. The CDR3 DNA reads TGTGCCAGCAGTGGGGCAGGACAGGGACAAGAGACCCAGTACTTC.

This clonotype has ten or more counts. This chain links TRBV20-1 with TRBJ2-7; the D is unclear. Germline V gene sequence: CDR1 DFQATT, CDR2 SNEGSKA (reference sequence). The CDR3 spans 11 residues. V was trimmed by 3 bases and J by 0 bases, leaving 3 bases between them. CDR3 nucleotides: TGCAGTGCTAGGGTCTCCTACGAGCAGTACTTC. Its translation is CSARVSYEQYF.

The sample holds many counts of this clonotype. CDR3 sequence: CSARPTGGGNQPQHF. The CDR3 DNA reads TGCAGTGCTAGGCCTACAGGGGGCGGGAATCAGCCCCAGCATTTT. The V gene is TRBV20-1, the J gene TRBJ1-5, with 9 bases identical to TRBD1. The V and J ends lost 3 bases and 4 bases, in that order; junction bases with no gene match: 7. The CDR3 consists of 15 residues. CDR1 is DFQATT and CDR2 is SNEGSKA in the germline V gene (reference sequence).

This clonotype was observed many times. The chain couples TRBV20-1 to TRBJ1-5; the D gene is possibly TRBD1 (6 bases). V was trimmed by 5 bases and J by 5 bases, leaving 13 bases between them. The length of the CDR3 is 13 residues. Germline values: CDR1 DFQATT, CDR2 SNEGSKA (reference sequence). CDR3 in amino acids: CSAAQGADQPQHF. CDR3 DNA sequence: TGCAGTGCTGCACAGGGTGCCGATCAGCCCCAGCATTTT.

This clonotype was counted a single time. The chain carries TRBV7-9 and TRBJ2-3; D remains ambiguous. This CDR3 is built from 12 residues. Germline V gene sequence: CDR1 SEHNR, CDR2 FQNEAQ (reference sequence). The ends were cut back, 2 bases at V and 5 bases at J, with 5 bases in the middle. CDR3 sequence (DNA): TGTGCCAGCAGCTTAAGTCGAGATACGCAGTATTTT. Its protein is CASSLSRDTQYF.

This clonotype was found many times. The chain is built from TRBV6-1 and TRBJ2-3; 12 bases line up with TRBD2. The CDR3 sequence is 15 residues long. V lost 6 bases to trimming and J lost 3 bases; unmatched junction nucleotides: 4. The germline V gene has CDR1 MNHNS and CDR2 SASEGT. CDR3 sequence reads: CASRLLAGGTDTQYF. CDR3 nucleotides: TGTGCCAGCAGGCTACTAGCGGGAGGAACAGATACGCAGTATTTT.

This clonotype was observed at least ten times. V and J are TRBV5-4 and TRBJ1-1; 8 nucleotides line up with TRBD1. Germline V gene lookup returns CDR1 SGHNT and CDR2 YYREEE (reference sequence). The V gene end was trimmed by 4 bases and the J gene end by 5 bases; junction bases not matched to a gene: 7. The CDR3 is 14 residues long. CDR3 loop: CASSAGTGGTEAFF. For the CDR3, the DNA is TGTGCCAGCAGCGCCGGGACAGGTGGTACTGAAGCTTTCTTT.

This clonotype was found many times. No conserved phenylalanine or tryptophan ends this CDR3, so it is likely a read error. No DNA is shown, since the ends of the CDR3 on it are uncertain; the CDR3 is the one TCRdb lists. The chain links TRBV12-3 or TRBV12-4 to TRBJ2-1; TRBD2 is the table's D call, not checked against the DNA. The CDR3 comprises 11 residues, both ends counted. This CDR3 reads CASSLECLAGP.